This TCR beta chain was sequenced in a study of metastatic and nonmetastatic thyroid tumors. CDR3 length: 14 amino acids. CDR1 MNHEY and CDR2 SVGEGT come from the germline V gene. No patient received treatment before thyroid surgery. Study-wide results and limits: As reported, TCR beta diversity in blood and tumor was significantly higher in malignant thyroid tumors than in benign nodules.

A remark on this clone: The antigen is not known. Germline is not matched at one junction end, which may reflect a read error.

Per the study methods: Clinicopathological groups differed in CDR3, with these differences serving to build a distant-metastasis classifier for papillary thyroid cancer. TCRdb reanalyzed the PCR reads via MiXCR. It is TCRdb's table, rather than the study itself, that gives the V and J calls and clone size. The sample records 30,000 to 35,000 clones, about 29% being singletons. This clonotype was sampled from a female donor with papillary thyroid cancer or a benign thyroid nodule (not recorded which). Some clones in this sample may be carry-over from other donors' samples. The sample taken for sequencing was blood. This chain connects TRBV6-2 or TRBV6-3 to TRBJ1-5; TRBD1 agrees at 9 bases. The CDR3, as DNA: TGTGCCAGCACCGTACAGGGGGCGCAGGGGCCCCTGCATTTT. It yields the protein CASTVQGAQGPLHF.